These T cell receptor beta chains were read from a single sample in a study of CD4 T cell repertoires and nickel. Using its own MiXCR run on the RT-PCR reads, TCRdb lists one record per CDR3 protein. The table includes under 150 distinct CDR3 sequences, under 75% detected once. Sequenced input: CD4+ T cells from blood, not recorded whether cultured. Receptor source: a human donor in a nickel allergy study, with or without nickel allergy (not recorded which). It is not recorded whether this sample comes from one donor or several. Each CDR3 is given with its conserved first and last residue. The order of the fields is clone size, D gene, J gene, V gene, CDR3 DNA, CDR3 protein. A D gene is named only where the DNA matches it firmly. Rows give clone size only sometimes, using once, few, many, or a class for an expanded clone.

abundance: few
d_gene: TRBD2
j_gene: TRBJ2-7
v_gene: TRBV29-1
CDR3nt: TGCAGCGTTGTCTCCGGAAGGACTAGCCACGAGCAGTACTTC
CDR3aa: CSVVSGRTSHEQYF

abundance: few
d_gene: TRBD2
j_gene: TRBJ2-1
v_gene: TRBV29-1
CDR3nt: TGCAGCGTTGAGGAAACCGGGGGGAACCCCACCCACAATGAGCAGTTCTTC
CDR3aa: CSVEETGGNPTHNEQFF

abundance: .
d_gene: TRBD1
j_gene: TRBJ1-4
v_gene: TRBV18
CDR3nt: TGTGCCAGCTCAGTAGGACAGGCGGAGAGTGAAAAACTGTTTTTT
CDR3aa: CASSVGQAESEKLFF

abundance: once
d_gene: .
j_gene: TRBJ1-6
v_gene: TRBV15
CDR3nt: TGTGCCACCAGCAGGGACTCAGGGAGGGATTCACCCCTCCACTTT
CDR3aa: CATSRDSGRDSPLHF

abundance: .
d_gene: .
j_gene: TRBJ2-6
v_gene: TRBV30
CDR3nt: TGTGCCTGGACGTGGGACTCTGGGGCCAACGTCCTGACTTTC
CDR3aa: CAWTWDSGANVLTF

abundance: few
d_gene: .
j_gene: TRBJ2-1
v_gene: TRBV20-1
CDR3nt: TGCAGTGCTAGGACGAAACCTACCTACAATGAGCAGTTCTTC
CDR3aa: CSARTKPTYNEQFF

abundance: .
d_gene: TRBD2
j_gene: TRBJ2-5
v_gene: TRBV20-1
CDR3nt: TGCAGTGCTAGGGATTGGGGGGGGAACCAAGAGACCCAGTACTTC
CDR3aa: CSARDWGGNQETQYF

abundance: .
d_gene: .
j_gene: TRBJ2-3
v_gene: TRBV30
CDR3nt: TGTGCCTGGAGATTGAGGGCTGGCACAGATACGCAGTATTTT
CDR3aa: CAWRLRAGTDTQYF

abundance: .
d_gene: .
j_gene: TRBJ2-5
v_gene: TRBV15
CDR3nt: TGTGCCACCAGCAGAGATGAGACAGAAGAGACCCAGTACTTC
CDR3aa: CATSRDETEETQYF

abundance: .
d_gene: .
j_gene: TRBJ1-5
v_gene: TRBV30
CDR3nt: TGTGCCTGGAGTGCCCTGGGGCTTGAGAATCAGCCCCAGCATTTT
CDR3aa: CAWSALGLENQPQHF

abundance: few
d_gene: TRBD2
j_gene: TRBJ2-1
v_gene: TRBV30
CDR3nt: TGTGCCTGGAGTCCAGGACTAGCGGGAGTCGATGAGCAGTTCTTC
CDR3aa: CAWSPGLAGVDEQFF

abundance: .
d_gene: TRBD2
j_gene: TRBJ2-3
v_gene: TRBV20-1
CDR3nt: TGCAGTGCTAGATCGGGTAGCGGGAGCACAGATACGCAGTATTTT
CDR3aa: CSARSGSGSTDTQYF

abundance: .
d_gene: .
j_gene: TRBJ2-7
v_gene: TRBV28
CDR3nt: TGTGCCAGCAGTTTAAGGGGGAGCACTTACGAGCAGTACTTC
CDR3aa: CASSLRGSTYEQYF

abundance: .
d_gene: .
j_gene: TRBJ2-3
v_gene: TRBV30
CDR3nt: TGTGCCTGGAGGGGCGTTGGGCACACAGATACGCAGTATTTT
CDR3aa: CAWRGVGHTDTQYF

abundance: .
d_gene: TRBD1
j_gene: TRBJ1-2
v_gene: TRBV18
CDR3nt: TGTGCCAGCTCACCAGGCGGACAGGCCTATGGCTACACCTTC
CDR3aa: CASSPGGQAYGYTF

abundance: .
d_gene: TRBD1
j_gene: TRBJ1-1
v_gene: TRBV12-3/TRBV12-4
CDR3nt: TGTGCCAGCCGAGACAGGGCAGGAGCTTTCTTT
CDR3aa: CASRDRAGAFF

abundance: .
d_gene: .
j_gene: TRBJ2-3
v_gene: TRBV7-7
CDR3nt: TGTGCTAGCAGCTCCATTGGACGCACAGATACGCAGTATTTT
CDR3aa: CASSSIGRTDTQYF

abundance: .
d_gene: .
j_gene: TRBJ1-2
v_gene: TRBV5-1
CDR3nt: TGCGCCAGCAGCTTGGGGGACACGGGCGGCTACACCTTC
CDR3aa: CASSLGDTGGYTF

abundance: once
d_gene: .
j_gene: TRBJ1-6
v_gene: TRBV24-1
CDR3nt: TGTGCCACCAGCAGAGGAGACCTTAATTCACCCCTCCACTTT
CDR3aa: CATSRGDLNSPLHF

abundance: .
d_gene: .
j_gene: TRBJ2-7
v_gene: TRBV18
CDR3nt: TGTGCCAGCTCACCACTGGAACGGGAGCTTCACGAGCAGTACTTC
CDR3aa: CASSPLERELHEQYF

abundance: .
d_gene: TRBD2
j_gene: TRBJ2-1
v_gene: TRBV20-1
CDR3nt: TGCAGTGCTAGAGATCCGGCGACTAGCGGGGACAATGAGCAGTTCTTC
CDR3aa: CSARDPATSGDNEQFF

abundance: .
d_gene: .
j_gene: TRBJ1-1
v_gene: TRBV7-7
CDR3nt: TGTGCTAGCAGCGCAACCCTGGGCACTGAAGCTTTCTTT
CDR3aa: CASSATLGTEAFF

abundance: .
d_gene: TRBD2
j_gene: TRBJ2-1
v_gene: TRBV6-6
CDR3nt: TGTGCCAGCTGTAGCGGGGATGGTGAGCAGTTCTTC
CDR3aa: CASCSGDGEQFF

abundance: .
d_gene: .
j_gene: TRBJ1-6
v_gene: TRBV12-3/TRBV12-4
CDR3nt: TGTGCCAGCGGACACTATAATTCACCCCTCCACTTT
CDR3aa: CASGHYNSPLHF

abundance: .
d_gene: .
j_gene: TRBJ2-1
v_gene: TRBV28
CDR3nt: TGTGCCAGCAGTCCCGGTACGGGTTCGCGTTACAATGAGCAGTTCTTC
CDR3aa: CASSPGTGSRYNEQFF

abundance: .
d_gene: .
j_gene: TRBJ2-1
v_gene: TRBV10-3
CDR3nt: TGTGCCATCAGTGAGTCGACCACGAGCTCCTACAATGAGCAGTTCTTC
CDR3aa: CAISESTTSSYNEQFF

abundance: .
d_gene: .
j_gene: TRBJ1-2
v_gene: TRBV27
CDR3nt: TGTGCCAGCAGTTTTTCAGCGTTTAACTATGGCTACACCTTC
CDR3aa: CASSFSAFNYGYTF